The clone carrying this TCR beta chain was picked up many times. This entry is derived from a study of neurological immune-mediated disorders. The cDNA was synthesized by 5'RACE incorporating 10-nucleotide random UMIs. Sequencing of 15-18 subjects in each run yielded over 200 million TCR-beta sequences. TCRdb redid the calling of the 5' RACE reads with MiXCR, one entry per CDR3 protein. The sample consists of around 49,000 distinct CDR3 sequences, roughly an eighth of them appearing once. Stated time point: longitudinal time-point 3. 2 million PBMCs stored at -80 C were the source of the unsorted libraries. V gave up 0 bases and J gave up 1 base, with 13 bases separating them. Germline lookup yields CDR1 SGHRS and CDR2 YFSETQ. The CDR3 extends over 16 amino acids.

The TCR originated in a male donor with HTLV-1-associated myelopathy (HAM/TSP). The rearrangement joins TRBV5-1 to TRBJ1-1; D unclear. The sequenced material came from PBMCs. The CDR3 spells CASSLGPGRKNTEAFF. The CDR3 DNA reads TGCGCCAGCAGCTTGGGTCCAGGAAGAAAGAACACTGAAGCTTTCTTT.